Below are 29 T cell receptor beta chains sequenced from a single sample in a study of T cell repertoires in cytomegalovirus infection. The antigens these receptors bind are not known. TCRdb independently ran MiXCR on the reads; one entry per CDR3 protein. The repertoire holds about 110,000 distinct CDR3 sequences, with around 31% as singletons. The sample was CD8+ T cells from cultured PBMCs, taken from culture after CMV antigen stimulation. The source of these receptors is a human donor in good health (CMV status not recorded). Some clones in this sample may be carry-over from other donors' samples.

The CDR3 coding sequence is TGTGCCAGCAGTTTCCGGACAGGGGGCATATCCACAGATACGCAGTATTTT. Protein: CASSFRTGGISTDTQYF. The chain has TRBV28 and TRBJ2-3; 11 nucleotides line up with TRBD1. CDR3 size: 17 residues. The germline gives CDR1 MDHEN, CDR2 SYDVKM. V lost 3 bases, J lost 2 bases, and 7 bases stayed unmatched. The complete variable domain, with remaining parts taken from reference TRBV28 and TRBJ2-3, reads DVKVTQSSRYLVKRTGEKVFLECVQDMDHENMFWYRQDPGLGLRLIYFSYDVKMKEKGDIPEGYSVSREKKERFSLILESASTNQTSMYLCASSFRTGGISTDTQYFGPGTRLTVL.

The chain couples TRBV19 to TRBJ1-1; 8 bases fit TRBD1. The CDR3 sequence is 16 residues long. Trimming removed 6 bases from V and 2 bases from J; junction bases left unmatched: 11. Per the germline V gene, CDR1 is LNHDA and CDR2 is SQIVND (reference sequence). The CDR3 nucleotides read TGTGCCAGTAGACCCGACAGGGGCCCTATCAACACTGAAGCTTTCTTT. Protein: CASRPDRGPINTEAFF.

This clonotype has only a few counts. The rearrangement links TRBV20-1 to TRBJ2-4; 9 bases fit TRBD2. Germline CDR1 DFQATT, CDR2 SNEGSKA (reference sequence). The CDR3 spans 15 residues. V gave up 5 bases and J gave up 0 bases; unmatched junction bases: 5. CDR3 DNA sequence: TGCAGTGCTTCCGCGGGGGGGGTAGCCAAAAACATTCAGTACTTC. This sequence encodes CSASAGGVAKNIQYF.

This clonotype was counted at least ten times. This CDR3 is CASSPGPYEQYF. CDR3 sequence (DNA): TGTGCCAGCAGCCCCGGACCCTACGAGCAGTACTTC. J is TRBJ2-7 and V is TRBV7-9; D unclear. Per germline, CDR1 SEHNR and CDR2 FQNEAQ (reference sequence). The CDR3 is made up of 12 amino acids. V dropped 5 bases and J dropped 2 bases, with 7 bases sitting between them.

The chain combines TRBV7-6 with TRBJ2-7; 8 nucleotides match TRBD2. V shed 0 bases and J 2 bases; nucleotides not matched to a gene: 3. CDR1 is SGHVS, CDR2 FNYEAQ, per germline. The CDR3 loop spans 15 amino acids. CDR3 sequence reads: CASSLAPGGAYEQYF. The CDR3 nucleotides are TGTGCCAGCAGCTTAGCCCCGGGGGGGGCCTACGAGCAGTACTTC.

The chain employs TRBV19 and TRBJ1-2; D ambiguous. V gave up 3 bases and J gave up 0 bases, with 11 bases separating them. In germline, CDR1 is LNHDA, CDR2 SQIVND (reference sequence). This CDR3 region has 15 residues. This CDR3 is CASSIGRGANYGYTF. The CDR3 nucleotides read TGTGCCAGTAGTATCGGCCGAGGAGCTAACTATGGCTACACCTTC.

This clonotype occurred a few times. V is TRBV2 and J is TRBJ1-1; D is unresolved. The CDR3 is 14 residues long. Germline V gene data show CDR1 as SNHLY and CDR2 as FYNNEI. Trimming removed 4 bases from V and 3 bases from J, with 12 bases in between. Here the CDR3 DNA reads TGTGCCAGCAGTGTACGAGGGAAAGACACTGAAGCTTTCTTT. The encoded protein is CASSVRGKDTEAFF.

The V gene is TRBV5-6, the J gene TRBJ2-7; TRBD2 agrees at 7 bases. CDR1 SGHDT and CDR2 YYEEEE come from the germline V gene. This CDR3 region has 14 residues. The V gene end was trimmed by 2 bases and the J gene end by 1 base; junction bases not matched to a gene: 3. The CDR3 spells CASSFGLGSYEQYF. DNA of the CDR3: TGTGCCAGCAGCTTCGGACTAGGGTCCTACGAGCAGTACTTC.

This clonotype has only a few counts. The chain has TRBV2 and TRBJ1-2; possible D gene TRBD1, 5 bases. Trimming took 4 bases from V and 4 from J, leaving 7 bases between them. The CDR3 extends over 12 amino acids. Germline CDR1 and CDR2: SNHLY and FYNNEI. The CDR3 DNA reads TGTGCCAGCAGTGGGCAGGGCTATGGCTACACCTTC. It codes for CASSGQGYGYTF.

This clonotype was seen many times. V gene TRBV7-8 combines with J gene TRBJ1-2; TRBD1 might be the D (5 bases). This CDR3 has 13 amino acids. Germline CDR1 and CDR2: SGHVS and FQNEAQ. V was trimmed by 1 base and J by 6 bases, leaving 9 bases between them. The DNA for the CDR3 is TGTGCCAGCAGCTTAGGTTCAGGGAATGGCTACACCTTC. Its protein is CASSLGSGNGYTF. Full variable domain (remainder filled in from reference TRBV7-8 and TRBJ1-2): GAGVSQSPRYKVAKRGQDVALRCDPISGHVSLFWYQQALGQGPEFLTYFQNEAQLDKSGLPSDRFFAERPEGSVSTLKIQRTQQEDSAVYLCASSLGSGNGYTFGSGTRLTVV.

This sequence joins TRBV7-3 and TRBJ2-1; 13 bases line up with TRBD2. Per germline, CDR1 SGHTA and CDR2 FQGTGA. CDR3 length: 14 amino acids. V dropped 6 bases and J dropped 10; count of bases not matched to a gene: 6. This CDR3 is CASSSGLAGAEQFF. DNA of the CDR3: TGTGCCAGCAGTTCTGGACTAGCGGGGGCCGAGCAGTTCTTC.

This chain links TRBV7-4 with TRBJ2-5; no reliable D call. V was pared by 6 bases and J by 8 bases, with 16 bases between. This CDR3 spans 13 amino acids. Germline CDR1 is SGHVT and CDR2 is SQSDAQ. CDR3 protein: CASREETKGTQYF. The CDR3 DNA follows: TGTGCCAGCAGGGAAGAAACAAAGGGCACCCAGTACTTC.

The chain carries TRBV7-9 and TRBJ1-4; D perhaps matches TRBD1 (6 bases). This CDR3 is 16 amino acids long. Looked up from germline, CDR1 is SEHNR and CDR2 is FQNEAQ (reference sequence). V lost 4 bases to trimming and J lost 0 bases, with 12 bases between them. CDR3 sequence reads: CASSSNRDSTNEKLFF. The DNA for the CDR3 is TGTGCCAGCAGCTCGAACAGGGATTCAACTAATGAAAAACTGTTTTTT.

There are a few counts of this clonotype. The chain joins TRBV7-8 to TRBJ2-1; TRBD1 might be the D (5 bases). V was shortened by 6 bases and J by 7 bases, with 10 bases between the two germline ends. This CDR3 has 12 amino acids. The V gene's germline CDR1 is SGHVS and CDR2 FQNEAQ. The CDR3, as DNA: TGTGCCAGCAGGCTAAGGGGTAATGAGCAGTTCTTC. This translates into CASRLRGNEQFF.

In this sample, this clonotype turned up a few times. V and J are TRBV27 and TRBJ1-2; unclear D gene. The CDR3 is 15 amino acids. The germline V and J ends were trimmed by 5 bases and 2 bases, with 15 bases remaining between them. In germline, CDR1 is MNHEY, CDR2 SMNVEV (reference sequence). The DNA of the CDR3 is TGTGCCAGCAGTCCCGAGGCGACAACCAACTATGGCTACACCTTC. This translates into CASSPEATTNYGYTF.

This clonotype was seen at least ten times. The CDR3 reads CASSGRSNGYTF. The CDR3 DNA sequence: TGTGCCAGCAGCGGCCGGTCGAATGGCTACACCTTC. This chain joins TRBV7-2 and TRBJ1-2; D remains ambiguous. V was trimmed by 5 bases and J by 6 bases, leaving 10 bases between them. Per the germline V gene, CDR1 is SGHTA and CDR2 is FQGNSA. CDR3 length: 12 amino acids. The variable domain in full, with the rest retrieved from reference TRBV7-2 and TRBJ1-2, is GAGVSQSPSNKVTEKGKDVELRCDPISGHTALYWYRQSLGQGLEFLIYFQGNSAPDKSGLPSDRFSAERTGGSVSTLTIQRTQQEDSAVYLCASSGRSNGYTFGSGTRLTVV.

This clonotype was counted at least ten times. The CDR3 loop reads CASSLRDRIYEQYF. In DNA, the CDR3 is TGTGCCAGCAGCTTAAGGGACAGGATCTACGAGCAGTACTTC. The rearrangement links TRBV7-2 to TRBJ2-7; 8 bases are shared with TRBD1. Germline values: CDR1 SGHTA, CDR2 FQGNSA. With V trimmed by 2 bases and J by 3 bases, 3 bases remained unmatched. The CDR3 contains 14 residues. Full variable domain (outside the CDR3, taken from reference TRBV7-2 and TRBJ2-7): GAGVSQSPSNKVTEKGKDVELRCDPISGHTALYWYRQSLGQGLEFLIYFQGNSAPDKSGLPSDRFSAERTGGSVSTLTIQRTQQEDSAVYLCASSLRDRIYEQYFGPGTRLTVT.

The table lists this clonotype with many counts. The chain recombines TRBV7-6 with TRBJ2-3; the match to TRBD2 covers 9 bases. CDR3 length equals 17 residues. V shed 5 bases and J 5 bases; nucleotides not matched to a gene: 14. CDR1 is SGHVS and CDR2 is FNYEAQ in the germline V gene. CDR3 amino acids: CASSGSWASGELDTQYF. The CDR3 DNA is TGTGCCAGCAGCGGTTCGTGGGCTAGCGGGGAGCTAGATACGCAGTATTTT.

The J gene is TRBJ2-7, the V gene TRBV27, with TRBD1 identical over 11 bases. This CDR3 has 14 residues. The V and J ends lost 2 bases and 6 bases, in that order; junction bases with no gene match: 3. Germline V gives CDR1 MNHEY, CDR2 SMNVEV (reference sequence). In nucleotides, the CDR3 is TGTGCCAGCAGTTTAGGGACAGGGGGAGTCGAGCAGTACTTC. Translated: CASSLGTGGVEQYF.

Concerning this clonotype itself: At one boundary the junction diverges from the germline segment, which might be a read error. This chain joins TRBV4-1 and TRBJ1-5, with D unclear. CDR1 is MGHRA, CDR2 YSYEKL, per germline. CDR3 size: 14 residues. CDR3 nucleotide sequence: TGCGCCAGCAGCCAACCGTTAAGCAATCAGCCCCTGCATTTT. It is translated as CASSQPLSNQPLHF.

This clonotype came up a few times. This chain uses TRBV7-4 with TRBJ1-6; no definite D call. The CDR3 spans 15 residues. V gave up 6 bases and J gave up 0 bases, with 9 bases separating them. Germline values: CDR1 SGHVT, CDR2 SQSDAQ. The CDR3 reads CASSPFSSYNSPLHF. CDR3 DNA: TGTGCCAGCAGTCCGTTCAGCTCCTATAATTCACCCCTCCACTTT.

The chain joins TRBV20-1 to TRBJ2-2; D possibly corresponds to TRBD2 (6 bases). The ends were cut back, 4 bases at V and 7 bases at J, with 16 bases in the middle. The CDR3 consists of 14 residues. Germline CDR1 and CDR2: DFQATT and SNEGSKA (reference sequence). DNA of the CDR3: TGCAGTGCTATTGGGGGGTCCTCAAGCGGGGAGCTGTTTTTT. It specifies CSAIGGSSSGELFF.

The DNA for the CDR3 is TGTGCCAGCAGCCACGGAGCCTACAATGAGCAGTTCTTC. Residues: CASSHGAYNEQFF. The rearrangement joins TRBV9 to TRBJ2-1; D remains ambiguous. The CDR3 is made up of 13 amino acids. Germline CDR1 reads SGDLS; CDR2 reads YYNGEE. The ends were cut back, 4 bases at V and 2 bases at J, with 7 bases in the middle.

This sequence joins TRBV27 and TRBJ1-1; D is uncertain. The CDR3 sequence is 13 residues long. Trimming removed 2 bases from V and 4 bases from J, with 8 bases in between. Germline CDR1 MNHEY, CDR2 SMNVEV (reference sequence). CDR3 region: CASSLRWGTEAFF. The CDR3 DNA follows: TGTGCCAGCAGTTTACGCTGGGGCACTGAAGCTTTCTTT.

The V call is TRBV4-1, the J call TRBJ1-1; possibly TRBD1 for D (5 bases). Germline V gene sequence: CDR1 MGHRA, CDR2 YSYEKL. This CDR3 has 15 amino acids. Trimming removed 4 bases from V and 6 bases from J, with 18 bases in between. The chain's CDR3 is CASSPNVGPNAEAFF. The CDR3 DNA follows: TGCGCCAGCAGCCCGAACGTGGGGCCTAACGCTGAAGCTTTCTTT.

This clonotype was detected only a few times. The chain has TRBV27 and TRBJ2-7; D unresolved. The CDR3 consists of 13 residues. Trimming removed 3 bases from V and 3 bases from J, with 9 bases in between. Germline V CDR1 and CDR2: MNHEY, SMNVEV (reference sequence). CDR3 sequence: CASSLTGFYEQYF. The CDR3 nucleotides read TGTGCCAGCAGTTTGACCGGGTTCTACGAGCAGTACTTC.

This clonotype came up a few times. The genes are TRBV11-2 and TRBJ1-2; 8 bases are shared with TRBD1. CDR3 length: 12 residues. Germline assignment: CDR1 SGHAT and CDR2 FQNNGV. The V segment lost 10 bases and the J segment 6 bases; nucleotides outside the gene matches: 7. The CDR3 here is CATTDREDGYTF. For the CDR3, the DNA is TGTGCCACTACGGACAGGGAAGATGGCTACACCTTC.

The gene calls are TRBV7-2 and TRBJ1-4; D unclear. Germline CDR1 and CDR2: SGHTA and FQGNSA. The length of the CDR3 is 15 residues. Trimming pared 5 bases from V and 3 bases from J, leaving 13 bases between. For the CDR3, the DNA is TGTGCCAGCAGCAGGGATTTCCCCCCTAATGAAAAACTGTTTTTT. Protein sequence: CASSRDFPPNEKLFF. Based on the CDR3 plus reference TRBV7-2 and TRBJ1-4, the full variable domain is GAGVSQSPSNKVTEKGKDVELRCDPISGHTALYWYRQSLGQGLEFLIYFQGNSAPDKSGLPSDRFSAERTGGSVSTLTIQRTQQEDSAVYLCASSRDFPPNEKLFFGSGTQLSVL.

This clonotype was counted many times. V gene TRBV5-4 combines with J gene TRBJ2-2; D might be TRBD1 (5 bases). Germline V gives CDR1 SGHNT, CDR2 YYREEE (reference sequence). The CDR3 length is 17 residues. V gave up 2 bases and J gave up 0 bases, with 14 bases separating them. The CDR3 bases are TGTGCCAGCAGCTTTGGCAGGGTATTACCGAACACCGGGGAGCTGTTTTTT. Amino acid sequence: CASSFGRVLPNTGELFF.